Detailed here is one T cell receptor (beta chain). Its antigen is still unknown. The data stem from a study of shared clonotypes between healthy human individuals. Background on the study: With ages of 18 to 49, the donors were two women and a few men. Study-wide results and limits: Larger estimated richness was generally seen in naive subsets than in memory subsets. Depth of sequencing was expected to influence donor clonotype sharing. The sampled material consisted only of blood, and tissue repertoires are likely to differ.

Per the germline V gene, CDR1 is SGHRS and CDR2 is YFSETQ. Between the trimmed V and J ends, which lost 0 bases and 5 bases, there was a span of 10 bases. The CDR3 contains 14 residues. This table comes from immunoSEQ multiplex PCR, and its TCRdb copy is limited to in-frame clones, with some not included. The repertoire holds more than 900,000 clones, 78% seen once, with 0.55% to 0.7% in the top ten. The origin of this receptor is a young man in good health. Some clones in this sample may be carry-over from other donors' samples. This chain uses TRBV5-1 with TRBJ2-3, with a possible D match to TRBD1 (6 bases). The source material was memory CD4+ T cells from PBMCs. The subset denotes: CD45RA-negative fraction. CDR3 protein: CASSLGPGEDTQYF. For the CDR3, the DNA is TGCGCCAGCAGCTTGGGGCCAGGGGAAGATACGCAGTATTTT.